This T cell receptor (beta chain) is from a study of blood T cell repertoires in COVID-19 (dated by TCRdb to the early 2020s). In terms of the full investigation: Samples covering the acute and convalescent phases of COVID-19 were provided by collaborators in the United States, Italy and Spain. Deeply sampled blood TCRbeta repertoires from subjects exposed to, actively infected with, or recovered from COVID-19 were included in the dataset. Where available, HLA class I and class II types were taken from metadata supplied by the sample provider and were not determined by assay-based typing. Nearly every sample came with metadata listing a de-identified subject ID, COVID-19 status, age in years and sex. Samples were obtained from the ongoing ImmuneRACE study (first 160 participants) and from approximately 1,200 subjects provided by 6 global collaborators. The prospective study material was composed of cDNA or gDNA derived from T cells, B-cell-depleted T cells, or PBMCs. The repertoires were released in a freely available public database meant as a resource for research on the immune response to SARS-CoV-2.

Overall study results and their limits: The quantity of clinical and demographic metadata differed by source and by participant and was supplied without curation.

Whole blood was collected in K2EDTA tubes by collaborating institutions according to the institutions' own protocols. For TCRbeta analysis, collaborators shipped samples as frozen whole blood, isolated PBMCs, or DNA extracted from either of those sample types. Points on this clone: Its antigen has not been determined. Per-base quality was not reported, and no clone a single base away is much larger than it.

The CDR3 has 13 amino acids, counting the end cysteine and phenylalanine. The retained sequence is limited to the CDR3, 39 bases, with the frame set at the first base. V and J lose 6 bases and 5 bases, and a span of 13 bases separates them. Via the germline V gene, CDR1 is SNHLY and CDR2 FYNNEI. The immunoSEQ Assay, a bias-controlled multiplex PCR, was used to amplify TCRbeta CDR3 regions from genomic DNA. Under the source paper's analysis protocol: Within the assay, amplification of reference gene primers was used to estimate how many nucleated cells each sample contained. To quantify the absolute abundance of each unique TCRbeta CDR3 rearrangement, sequence reads were collapsed and filtered. For each sample, productive Simpson clonality was calculated by taking the square root of Simpson's diversity index across productive rearrangements. TCRdb took over this immuneACCESS table, retaining in-frame rearrangements with V and J assigned. Such tables are incomplete; in checked studies, under half of the missing clones stem from an unresolved V gene, and the remainder is unexplained. Clonal size and the V and J genes are those of that table, whereas D and trimming came from the DNA. The sample data list roughly 45,000 clones, and roughly nine tenths of these were observed just once. Of the sample, 15% to 20% is held by the ten largest clones.

The chain was built from TRBV2 and TRBJ1-1; matching of 5 bases hints at TRBD1 as the D gene. This clonotype was sampled from a man between 65 and 85 years old with active COVID-19. Sequencing input: peripheral blood. At the DNA level, the sequence is TGTGCCAGCAGGGGCAGGGCGGTGACTGAAGCTTTCTTT. This sequence encodes CASRGRAVTEAFF.